Presented here are 18 T cell receptor beta chains from one specimen sequenced in a study of blood T cells in healthy people across ages. For the second PCR, which ran for roughly 6 to 11 cycles, a sample-barcoded 5' primer and a J-beta primer mix were used. TCRdb independently ran MiXCR on the 5' RACE reads; one entry per CDR3 protein. The table shows around 970,000 distinct CDR3 sequences, with roughly 51% occurring only once. Sequenced material: blood. The receptors here all came from an older woman in good health.

This clonotype has just a few counts. The genes are TRBV4-2 and TRBJ2-7; unclear D gene. The germline V gene encodes CDR1 LGHNA and CDR2 YNFKEQ. This CDR3 contains 15 residues. V lost 0 bases, J lost 0 bases, and 9 bases lay in between. The CDR3 DNA reads TGTGCCAGCAGCCAAGAGGTAGTCAGCTCCTACGAGCAGTACTTC. Translating gives CASSQEVVSSYEQYF.

The chain joins TRBV6-2 or TRBV6-3 to TRBJ2-5; 12 bases match TRBD2. Germline CDR1 and CDR2: MNHEY and SVGEGT. The CDR3 loop spans 15 amino acids. The V and J ends lost 4 bases and 4 bases, in that order; junction bases with no gene match: 4. CDR3 coding DNA: TGTGCCAGCAGTTGGCAGGGACTAGCGGGAGAGACCCAGTACTTC. Translation gives CASSWQGLAGETQYF.

J is TRBJ1-3 and V is TRBV29-1; D is undetermined. CDR1 and CDR2 from the germline V gene are SQVTM and ANQGSEA. V was shortened by 6 bases and J by 7 bases, with 10 bases between the two germline ends. The CDR3 contains 11 residues. CDR3 sequence reads: CSVAEGNTIYF. The CDR3 nucleotides read TGCAGCGTCGCGGAGGGTAACACCATATATTTT.

This clonotype was observed a few times. The V call is TRBV7-9, the J call TRBJ2-5; the D is unclear. Germline CDR1 is SEHNR and CDR2 is FQNEAQ (reference sequence). The germline V and J ends were trimmed by 0 bases and 4 bases, with 6 bases remaining between them. The CDR3 is 13 residues long. In DNA form, the CDR3 reads TGTGCCAGCAGCTTAGCGTCGGTAGAGACCCAGTACTTC. It specifies CASSLASVETQYF.

This clonotype was counted only a few times. The CDR3 region has the DNA TGTGCCAGCTCCGGACTGCTAGACATTCAGTACTTC. It codes for CASSGLLDIQYF. This chain uses TRBV28 with TRBJ2-4, with D perhaps TRBD2 (5 bases). This CDR3 is built from 12 residues. The germline V gene has CDR1 MDHEN and CDR2 SYDVKM. The ends were cut back, 8 bases at V and 8 bases at J, with 13 bases in the middle.

V usage is TRBV7-9 and J usage is TRBJ2-5; 8 positions match TRBD2. Germline values: CDR1 SEHNR, CDR2 FQNEAQ (reference sequence). The CDR3 consists of 16 residues. After removal of 4 bases from V and 3 bases from J, the junction contained 10 bases not matched to a gene. The CDR3 coding sequence is TGTGCCAGCAGCTACTACGGGACTAGGCAGGAAGAGACCCAGTACTTC. Translating it yields CASSYYGTRQEETQYF.

The chain carries TRBV7-2 and TRBJ2-3, with D possibly TRBD2 on 5 matching bases. The V end was cut by 2 bases, the J end by 5 bases, with 14 bases between. This CDR3 region has 15 residues. Germline loops: CDR1 SGHTA, CDR2 FQGNSA. The CDR3 DNA sequence: TGTGCCAGCAGCTTATTTCCGGGATACGGAGATACGCAGTATTTT. Translated, it gives CASSLFPGYGDTQYF.

V and J are TRBV28 and TRBJ2-7; tentatively, D is TRBD2 (6 bases). The length of the CDR3 is 16 residues. Germline V gene data show CDR1 as MDHEN and CDR2 as SYDVKM. Trimming took off 3 bases at V and 2 bases at J, with 17 bases between the two ends. CDR3 amino acids: CASSLGLRGRPYEQYF. As DNA, the CDR3 is TGTGCCAGCAGTTTGGGCCTGCGGGGACGCCCCTACGAGCAGTACTTC.

This clonotype was seen ten or more times. The rearrangement joins TRBV27 to TRBJ2-7, with no clear D. The length of the CDR3 is 13 residues. V was pared by 5 bases and J by 3 bases, with 11 bases between. CDR1 and CDR2 (germline): MNHEY, SMNVEV (reference sequence). The CDR3 is CASSAVNSYEQYF. CDR3 DNA: TGTGCCAGCAGTGCCGTCAACAGCTACGAGCAGTACTTC.

The chain is built from TRBV20-1 and TRBJ2-7, with D uncertain. V was trimmed by 5 bases and J by 1 base, leaving 18 bases between them. Germline-derived CDR1 and CDR2 are DFQATT and SNEGSKA (reference sequence). The CDR3 spans 15 residues. CDR3: CSAWERALASYEQYF. The CDR3 DNA reads as TGCAGTGCTTGGGAAAGAGCACTCGCATCCTACGAGCAGTACTTC.

About this clonotype: At one boundary the junction diverges from the germline segment, which might be a read error. The chain combines TRBV12-3 or TRBV12-4 with TRBJ2-4, with TRBD1 as a possible D gene (6 bases). The J call may be mistaken, given a closer DNA end match to TRBJ2-7. The CDR3 is 17 amino acids. The CDR3 sequence is CANSLGGLAVLGYEQYF. The CDR3 DNA reads TGTGCCAACAGTTTAGGGGGTCTAGCAGTTCTTGGCTACGAGCAGTACTTC.

The V call is TRBV27, the J call TRBJ2-1; D perhaps matches TRBD2 (6 bases). The J call may not be correct, given that the DNA end is closer to TRBJ2-7. In germline, CDR1 is MNHEY, CDR2 SMNVEV (reference sequence). The CDR3 runs 15 residues. CDR3 in amino acids: CASSPLGLRNNEQYF. In nucleotides, the CDR3 is TGTGCCAGCAGTCCCTTGGGACTCCGTAACAATGAGCAGTACTTC.

This rearrangement joins TRBV6-6 to TRBJ1-2; D is unclear. Between the trimmed V and J ends, which lost 11 bases and 2 bases, there was a span of 12 bases. Germline V CDR1 and CDR2: MNHNY, SVGAGI (reference sequence). This CDR3 has 12 amino acids. In DNA, the CDR3 is TGTGCCTGCACCTTAGTGAACTATGGCTACACCTTC. Its translation: CACTLVNYGYTF.

This clonotype has only a few counts. The chain is built from TRBV16 and TRBJ1-1; D gene uncertain. In germline, CDR1 is KGHSY, CDR2 FQNENV. V shed 0 bases and J shed 1 base, with 12 bases lying between them. This CDR3 region has 16 residues. DNA of the CDR3: TGTGCCAGCAGCCAATCGTATCGGGATTGGAACACTGAAGCTTTCTTT. As protein: CASSQSYRDWNTEAFF.

The chain has TRBV7-9 and TRBJ2-1; 7 bases agree with TRBD2. The germline V gene has CDR1 SEHNR and CDR2 FQNEAQ (reference sequence). The CDR3 is 14 residues long. Losses at the gene ends were 9 bases for V and 3 bases for J; bases not matched to a gene: 8. CDR3: CASTRDYVYNEQFF. The DNA for the CDR3 is TGTGCCAGTACCAGGGACTACGTCTACAATGAGCAGTTCTTC. The entire variable domain, with the rest obtained from reference TRBV7-9 and TRBJ2-1, is as follows: DTGVSQNPRHKITKRGQNVTFRCDPISEHNRLYWYRQTLGQGPEFLTYFQNEAQLEKSRLLSDRFSAERPKGSFSTLEIQRTEQGDSAMYLCASTRDYVYNEQFFGPGTRLTVL.

The genes are TRBV20-1 and TRBJ2-1; the match to TRBD2 covers 10 bases. The germline CDR1 and CDR2 sequences are DFQATT and SNEGSKA (reference sequence). Trimming removed 5 bases from V and 5 bases from J; junction bases left unmatched: 9. The CDR3 is 15 amino acids. CDR3: CSAASSGLANNEQFF. The CDR3 DNA is TGCAGTGCTGCAAGCTCGGGACTAGCGAACAATGAGCAGTTCTTC.

The rearrangement links TRBV29-1 to TRBJ2-3, with 7 bases aligning to TRBD2. The length of the CDR3 is 11 residues. Germline loops: CDR1 SQVTM, CDR2 ANQGSEA. The trim removed 5 bases at V and 7 bases at J, leaving 3 bases unmatched. DNA for the CDR3: TGCAGCGTTACCGGGGGGAATACGCAGTATTTT. Its translation: CSVTGGNTQYF.

This rearrangement joins TRBV28 to TRBJ2-7; D may be TRBD2 (5 bases). Germline values: CDR1 MDHEN, CDR2 SYDVKM. Trimming took 10 bases from V and 4 from J, leaving 23 bases between them. The CDR3 runs to 15 residues. DNA for the CDR3: TGTGCCACCGCTCGAGGTGGACTTATGAAATACGAGCAGTACTTC. Its translation: CATARGGLMKYEQYF.